The 16 T cell receptor beta chains below come from one sample, sequenced in a study of blood T cell repertoires in COVID-19. Sequencing was performed with immunoSEQ multiplex PCR; in TCRdb, only in-frame clones are kept and a portion is missing. The data hold around 220,000 clones, with nearly 90% observed a single time. Sequenced: PBMCs or T cells enriched from blood (not recorded which). The receptor source for this set is a young man who had been exposed to COVID-19.

Only one count was recorded for this clone. This rearrangement joins TRBV7-2 to TRBJ2-7; 9 positions match TRBD1. This CDR3 comprises 14 residues. V was pared by 5 bases and J by 5 bases, with 7 bases of the junction left unmatched. Germline values: CDR1 SGHTA, CDR2 FQGNSA. CDR3: CASSLPDRGHEQYF. The CDR3 DNA is TGTGCCAGCAGCCTACCGGACAGGGGCCACGAGCAGTACTTC.

This clone has a single count. This chain links TRBV9 with TRBJ1-6; weak D call: TRBD1 (5 bases). The CDR3 sequence is 16 residues long. With 3 bases removed from V and 8 bases from J, the gap between germline ends came to 18 bases. Germline CDR1 reads SGDLS; CDR2 reads YYNGEE. CDR3 residues: CASSGSSRGGDSPLHF. CDR3 bases: TGTGCCAGCAGCGGATCCTCTCGCGGGGGGGATTCACCCCTCCACTTT.

The rearrangement joins TRBV11-3 to TRBJ2-5; 7 nucleotides match TRBD2. This CDR3 comprises 13 residues. V lost 5 bases to trimming and J lost 5 bases; unmatched junction nucleotides: 5. Germline lookup yields CDR1 SGHNT and CDR2 YENEEA. The CDR3 is CASSPGGGETQYF. CDR3 sequence (DNA): TGTGCCAGCAGCCCGGGAGGTGGGGAGACCCAGTACTTC.

The chain has TRBV5-1 and TRBJ2-5; 8 nucleotides align to TRBD1. The CDR3 runs to 14 residues. With V trimmed by 0 bases and J by 5 bases, 3 bases remained unmatched. Germline CDR1 reads SGHRS; CDR2 reads YFSETQ. For the CDR3, the DNA is TGCGCCAGCAGCTTGGGGACAGGGAAGGAGACCCAGTACTTC. Amino acids: CASSLGTGKETQYF.

This rearrangement joins TRBV4-2 to TRBJ1-2, with unresolved D. The CDR3 sequence is 15 residues long. V lost 1 base, J lost 2 bases, and 11 bases lay in between. CDR1 and CDR2 (germline): LGHNA, YNFKEQ. The CDR3 nucleotides are TGTGCCAGCAGCCAAGTAAGAGATGAGAACTATGGCTACACCTTC. This gives the protein CASSQVRDENYGYTF.

The CDR3 sequence: CASSQDTGEGTDTQYF. DNA of the CDR3: TGTGCCAGCAGCCAAGACACGGGTGAGGGCACAGATACGCAGTATTTT. The V and J genes are TRBV4-2 and TRBJ2-3; D not certain. V lost 0 bases to trimming and J lost 1 base, with 11 bases between them. This CDR3 has 16 amino acids. Germline values: CDR1 LGHNA, CDR2 YNFKEQ.

J is TRBJ2-5 and V is TRBV3-1 (or the pseudogene TRBV3-2); possibly TRBD2 for D (6 bases). Trimming took off 4 bases at V and 9 bases at J, with 18 bases between the two ends. The CDR3 consists of 14 residues. Germline CDR1 LGHDT, CDR2 YNNKEL (reference sequence). The CDR3 nucleotides are TGTGCCAGCAGCCGAGACAGTTCCCCGGGGGCCCAGTACTTC. It translates to CASSRDSSPGAQYF.

The CDR3 DNA reads as TGTGCCAGCAGTTATCAACAGGGAGGGAATGGCTACACCTTC. Its protein is CASSYQQGGNGYTF. The chain uses TRBV6-6 and TRBJ1-2; tentative D call: TRBD1 (6 bases). The CDR3 is 14 residues long. V was shortened by 3 bases and J by 6 bases, with 14 bases between the two germline ends. Germline loops: CDR1 MNHNY, CDR2 SVGAGI (reference sequence).

V and J are TRBV6-5 and TRBJ1-2, with 8 bases aligning to TRBD1. Trimming cost V 6 bases and J 4 bases; bases outside gene matches: 10. Germline V gene sequence: CDR1 MNHEY, CDR2 SVGAGI. This CDR3 comprises 15 residues. DNA for the CDR3: TGTGCCAGCAGGGGAGACAGGGGAAGTCCCTATGGCTACACCTTC. This gives the protein CASRGDRGSPYGYTF.

The CDR3 is CASSEPGTGIQETQYF. The CDR3 DNA follows: TGTGCCAGTAGTGAACCCGGGACAGGGATCCAAGAGACCCAGTACTTC. The chain couples TRBV19 to TRBJ2-5; TRBD1 agrees at 9 bases. From germline, CDR1 is LNHDA and CDR2 SQIVND (reference sequence). Trimming cost V 5 bases and J 1 base; bases outside gene matches: 8. This CDR3 comprises 16 residues.

The chain links TRBV12-3 or TRBV12-4 to TRBJ1-1, with 7 bases fitting TRBD1. This CDR3 comprises 13 residues. Losses at the gene ends were 8 bases for V and 2 bases for J; bases not matched to a gene: 5. The CDR3 sequence is CASLDRVNTEAFF. CDR3 bases: TGTGCCAGCCTAGACAGGGTTAACACTGAAGCTTTCTTT.

The J gene is TRBJ1-6, the V gene TRBV6-2 or TRBV6-3; D is unresolved. CDR3 length: 15 amino acids. Trimming pared 2 bases from V and 10 bases from J, leaving 15 bases between. Germline assignment: CDR1 MNHEY and CDR2 SVGEGT. The CDR3 DNA reads TGTGCCAGCAGTTACACGGGTCCCCCCGGGTCACCCCTCCACTTT. Translation: CASSYTGPPGSPLHF.

The chain couples TRBV19 to TRBJ1-5, with D perhaps matching TRBD1 (5 bases). V dropped 4 bases and J dropped 4 bases, with 11 bases sitting between them. CDR1 is LNHDA and CDR2 is SQIVND in the germline V gene (reference sequence). This CDR3 spans 14 amino acids. CDR3 loop: CASSTTQGNQPQHF. The CDR3 DNA sequence: TGTGCCAGTAGTACCACCCAGGGTAATCAGCCCCAGCATTTT.

The chain carries TRBV9 and TRBJ1-2, with 9 bases aligning to TRBD1. The J segment lost 4 bases and the V segment lost 2 bases, leaving 6 bases of the junction unmatched. CDR3 size: 15 residues. Germline V CDR1 and CDR2: SGDLS, YYNGEE. The CDR3 DNA reads as TGTGCCAGCAGCGTGTATACAGGGGGCCCCTATGGCTACACCTTC. It translates to CASSVYTGGPYGYTF.

The V gene is TRBV28, the J gene TRBJ2-1; 8 nucleotides line up with TRBD2. The length of the CDR3 is 12 residues. Germline V gives CDR1 MDHEN, CDR2 SYDVKM. After removal of 7 bases from V and 8 bases from J, the junction contained 4 bases not matched to a gene. This chain's CDR3 is CASTRAGDEQFF. The CDR3 region has the DNA TGTGCCAGCACCCGAGCGGGGGATGAGCAGTTCTTC.

This chain uses TRBV21-1 with TRBJ1-5; the table's D call, TRBD1, has no DNA check behind it. TRBV21-1 is a documented pseudogene. CDR3 size: 15 residues. The CDR3 bases are TGTGCCAGCAGCAAAGATCACAGGGGGGATCAGCCCCAGCATTTT. Its protein is CASSKDHRGDQPQHF.